This T cell receptor beta chain was captured in a study of blood T cells in healthy people across ages. Study summary: T cells yielded about one barcoded beta molecule per two cells through template switching.

The CDR3 has 14 amino acids. Extracted total RNA amounted to at least 5 micrograms for each sample. Through a sample-barcoded 5' primer and a J-beta primer mix, a second PCR was run for roughly 6 to 11 cycles. Every cDNA was tagged by a template-switch adaptor with 12 random nucleotides. Using its own MiXCR run on the 5' RACE reads, TCRdb lists one record per CDR3 protein. The data contain 800,000 or so distinct CDR3 sequences, approximately 25% of them singletons. This clonotype was picked up many times. These data were also reused for a study on T cells of mothers and their children. That work contributes: Mothers gave over 9.5 million TCR beta CDR3 reads each, and children 2.5 million to 3 million each.

What was sequenced was blood. The TCR was taken from a boy aged 10-17 years in good health. The chain links TRBV12-3 or TRBV12-4 to TRBJ2-3; D ambiguous. In DNA form, the CDR3 reads TGTGGAATGCGAGTAATTTGGTTCCCAGATACGCAGTATTTT. It specifies CGMRVIWFPDTQYF.